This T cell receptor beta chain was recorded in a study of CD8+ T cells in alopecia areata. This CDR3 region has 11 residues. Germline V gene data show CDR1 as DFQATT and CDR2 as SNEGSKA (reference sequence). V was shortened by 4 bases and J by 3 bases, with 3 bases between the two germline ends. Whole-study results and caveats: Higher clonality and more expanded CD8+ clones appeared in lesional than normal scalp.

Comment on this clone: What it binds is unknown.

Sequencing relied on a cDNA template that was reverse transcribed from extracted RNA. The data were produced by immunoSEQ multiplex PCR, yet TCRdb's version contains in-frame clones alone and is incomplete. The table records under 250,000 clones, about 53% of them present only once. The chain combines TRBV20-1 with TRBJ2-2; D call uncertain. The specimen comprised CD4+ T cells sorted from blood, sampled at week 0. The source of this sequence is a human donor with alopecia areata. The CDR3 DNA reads TGCAGTGCTACAGACACCGGGGAGCTGTTTTTT. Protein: CSATDTGELFF.